The clone carrying this TCR beta chain was detected a few times. Original handling: Reference gene primer amplification gave nucleated cell count estimates. The protocol was immunoSEQ multiplex PCR, while the TCRdb copy is restricted to in-frame clones and leaves out a portion. V, J and clone size were drawn from that table, and D and trimming were deduced from the DNA. The top ten hold roughly an eighth of the sample, which has 70,000 to 95,000 clones, 81% seen once. This sample was taken from a study of blood T cell repertoires in COVID-19. About the study: Whether acute or convalescent, the COVID-19 samples came from the United States, Italy and Spain. In each case, the material was cDNA or gDNA derived from T cells, B-cell-depleted T cells, or PBMCs.

V gave up 4 bases and J gave up 2 bases, with 12 bases separating them. This CDR3 comprises 14 residues. CDR1 and CDR2 from the germline V gene are KGHSH and LQKENI. Sequencing was performed on peripheral blood. This chain connects TRBV18 to TRBJ2-7; D is undetermined. The source of this sequence is a human donor in a cohort sampled during active COVID-19. In DNA, the CDR3 is TGTGCCAGCTCACTCACGGAGCTTACCTACGAGCAGTACTTC. It specifies CASSLTELTYEQYF.